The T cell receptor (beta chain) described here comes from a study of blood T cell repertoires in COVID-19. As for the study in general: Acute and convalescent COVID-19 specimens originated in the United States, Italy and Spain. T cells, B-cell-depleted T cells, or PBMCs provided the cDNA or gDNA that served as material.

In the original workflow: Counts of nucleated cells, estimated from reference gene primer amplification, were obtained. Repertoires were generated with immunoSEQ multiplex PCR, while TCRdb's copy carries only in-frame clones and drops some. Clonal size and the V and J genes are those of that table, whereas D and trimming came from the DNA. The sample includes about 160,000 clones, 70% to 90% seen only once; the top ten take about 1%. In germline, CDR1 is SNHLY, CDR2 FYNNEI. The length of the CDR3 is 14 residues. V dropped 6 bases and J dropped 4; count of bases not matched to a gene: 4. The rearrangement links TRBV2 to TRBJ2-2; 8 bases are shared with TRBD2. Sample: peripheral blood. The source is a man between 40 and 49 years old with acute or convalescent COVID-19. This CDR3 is CASRGTSFTGELFF. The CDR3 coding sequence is TGTGCCAGCAGAGGGACTAGTTTCACCGGGGAGCTGTTTTTT.